Sequencing of this TCR beta chain was carried out in a study of blood T cell repertoires in COVID-19. Across the study: The United States, Italy and Spain supplied acute and convalescent COVID-19 samples. The cDNA or gDNA used as material had been derived from T cells, B-cell-depleted T cells, or PBMCs.

Original data processing: By means of reference gene primer amplification, nucleated cell counts were estimated. Produced via immunoSEQ multiplex PCR; TCRdb's table is partial and in-frame only. The V and J calls and clone size were taken over from that table, and D and trimming were inferred from the DNA. This sample has about 100,000 clones, with 70% to 90% found just once. Germline V gives CDR1 KGHDR, CDR2 SFDVKD. This CDR3 has 15 residues. Trimming left V 3 bases short and J 0 bases short, with 9 bases between. This clone has a single count. Sequences were obtained from peripheral blood. This sequence was found in a man aged 50 to 60 with active or convalescent COVID-19. The V gene is TRBV24-1, the J gene TRBJ2-3, with D tentatively TRBD2 (5 bases). In DNA form, the CDR3 reads TGTGCCACCAGTGATAAGCGGTCTAGCACAGATACGCAGTATTTT. Protein product: CATSDKRSSTDTQYF.